This T cell receptor (beta chain) was profiled in a study of blood T cell repertoires in COVID-19. Study details: T cells, B-cell-depleted T cells, or PBMCs provided the cDNA or gDNA that served as material.

Methods used by the authors: Estimation of nucleated cell counts was performed using reference gene primer amplification. The repertoire was sequenced with immunoSEQ multiplex PCR; TCRdb's copy has only in-frame clones and lacks some. That table is the source of V, J and clone size, and D and trimming were worked out from the DNA. The table has around 60,000 clones, over 60% seen once. Germline CDR1 is SGHTA and CDR2 is FQGTGA. V lost 2 bases and J 1 base, leaving 11 bases between the germline ends. This CDR3 spans 15 amino acids. Seattle patient enrollment occurred during active infection, with longitudinal follow-up thereafter.

Source material: peripheral blood. The clonotype comes from a man aged 25 to 40 with COVID-19, enrolled during active disease. The rearrangement links TRBV7-3 to TRBJ1-1, with no clear D. The DNA for the CDR3 is TGTGCCAGCAGCTTATTGGGCGGGCAGAACACTGAAGCTTTCTTT. The encoded protein is CASSLLGGQNTEAFF.